Given below is one T cell receptor (beta chain) in context. Its antigen has not been determined. Nothing much larger sits one base from this clone, and base qualities are not available. This sample stems from a study of blood T cell repertoires in COVID-19 (dated by TCRdb to about 2020). Background for the entire study: Samples from collaborators originated in the United States, Italy and Spain and spanned both the acute and convalescent phases of COVID-19. The prospective study material was composed of cDNA or gDNA derived from T cells, B-cell-depleted T cells, or PBMCs. Subjects who had been exposed to COVID-19, were actively infected with it, or had recovered from it provided the deeply sampled blood TCRbeta repertoires that made up the dataset. The repertoires were released in a freely available public database intended as a resource for research on the immune response to SARS-CoV-2. Samples were obtained from the ongoing ImmuneRACE study (first 160 participants) and from about 1,300 subjects provided by 6 global collaborators. A de-identified subject ID, COVID-19 status, age in years and sex were almost always included in the sample metadata. Where available, HLA class I and class II types were obtained from metadata supplied by the sample provider rather than from assay-based typing.

TCRbeta CDR3 regions were amplified from genomic DNA using the immunoSEQ Assay, a bias-controlled multiplex PCR. The original pipeline was this. The number of nucleated cells in each sample was estimated from the amplification of reference gene primers within the assay. Sequence reads were collapsed and filtered to measure the absolute abundance of every unique TCRbeta CDR3 rearrangement. Productive Simpson clonality was computed per sample as the square root of Simpson's diversity index over productive rearrangements. Drawn from immuneACCESS, this table holds only the in-frame rearrangements with V and J called that TCRdb kept. Clones are partly lost; checked studies trace under half to an unresolved V gene and leave the rest unexplained. V, J and clone size derive from that table, while D and trimming were established from the DNA sequence. The sample data list 110,000 to 150,000 clones, and around 80% of these were observed just once. Together, the top ten hold 5% of the sample.

Study-level results and caveats: How much clinical and demographic metadata was included differed by source and by participant, and the metadata was provided uncurated.

The CDR3 sequence holds 15 residues, the cysteine and phenylalanine included. Left in the record is the CDR3 DNA by itself, 45 bases read in frame from the first base. CDR1 is given as MNHNY and CDR2 as SVGAGI, both from the germline V gene (reference sequence). V is trimmed back by 6 bases and J by 4 bases, and the junction contains 11 bases that no gene match accounts for. Whole blood was collected in K2EDTA tubes by collaborating institutions according to the institutions' own protocols. For TCRbeta analysis, collaborators shipped samples in one of three forms: frozen whole blood, isolated PBMCs, or DNA extracted from either of those sample types.

Sequenced input: peripheral blood. Rearrangement joined TRBV6-6 to TRBJ2-7; TRBD2 aligns with 8 central bases. The clonotype was recovered from a woman aged 45-59 years with acute or convalescent COVID-19. CDR3 sequence: CASSSIAGSIYEQYF. Read as DNA, the sequence is TGTGCCAGCAGCTCCATAGCGGGGTCGATATACGAGCAGTACTTC.